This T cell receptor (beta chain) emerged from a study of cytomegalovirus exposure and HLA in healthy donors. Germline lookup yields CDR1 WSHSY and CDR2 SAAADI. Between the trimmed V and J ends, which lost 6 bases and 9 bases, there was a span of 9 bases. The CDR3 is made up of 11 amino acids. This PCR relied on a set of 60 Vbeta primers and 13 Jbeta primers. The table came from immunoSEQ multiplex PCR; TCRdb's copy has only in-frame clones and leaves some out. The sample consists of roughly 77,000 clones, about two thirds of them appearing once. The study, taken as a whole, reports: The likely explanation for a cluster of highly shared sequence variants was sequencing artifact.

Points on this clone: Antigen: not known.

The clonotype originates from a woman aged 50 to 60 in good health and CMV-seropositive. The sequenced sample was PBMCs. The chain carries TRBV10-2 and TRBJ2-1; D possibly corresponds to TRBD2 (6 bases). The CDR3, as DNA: TGCGCCAGCAGACTAGCAGCTGAGCAGTTCTTC. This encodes CASRLAAEQFF.